Listed here are 32 T cell receptor beta chains from one sample, sequenced in a study of cytomegalovirus exposure and HLA in healthy donors. The PCR contained 60 Vbeta and 13 Jbeta primers. Sequencing used immunoSEQ multiplex PCR; TCRdb keeps in-frame clones, though not all of them. This repertoire includes some 130,000 clones. Material: PBMCs. All receptors come from a woman aged 60-70 years in good health and CMV-seronegative.

The gene calls are TRBV30 and TRBJ2-7, with 7 bases matching TRBD1. The CDR3 is 12 residues long. The germline CDR1 and CDR2 sequences are GTSNPN and SVGIG (reference sequence). With V trimmed by 2 bases and J by 5 bases, 3 bases remained unmatched. The CDR3 DNA follows: TGTGCCTGGAGTACAGGGGTCCACGAGCAGTACTTC. It is translated as CAWSTGVHEQYF.

This chain connects TRBV6-5 to TRBJ2-1; 10 bases match TRBD2. V was pared by 3 bases and J by 6 bases, with 8 bases of the junction left unmatched. This CDR3 contains 16 residues. Germline V lookup: CDR1 MNHEY, CDR2 SVGAGI. The CDR3 DNA is TGTGCCAGCAGTTATGCTAGCGGGAGTTTCGGCAATGAGCAGTTCTTC. Its translation: CASSYASGSFGNEQFF.

The chain couples TRBV13 to TRBJ2-7, with D possibly TRBD1 on 6 matching bases. CDR1 and CDR2 from the germline V gene are PRHDT and FYEKMQ (reference sequence). Trimming took 0 bases from V and 2 from J, leaving 17 bases between them. The CDR3 contains 17 residues. This chain's CDR3 is CASSLGPDSKRAYEQYF. CDR3 in DNA: TGTGCCAGCAGCTTAGGCCCGGACAGTAAACGAGCCTACGAGCAGTACTTC.

This rearrangement joins TRBV11-2 to TRBJ2-7, with D perhaps TRBD1 (5 bases). CDR3 size: 13 residues. The germline V gene encodes CDR1 SGHAT and CDR2 FQNNGV. With 4 bases removed from V and 4 bases from J, the gap between germline ends came to 11 bases. The CDR3 sequence is CASSSLGLYEQYF. The CDR3 nucleotides read TGTGCCAGCAGCTCTCTGGGGCTTTACGAGCAGTACTTC. Full variable domain (remainder filled in from reference TRBV11-2 and TRBJ2-7): EAGVAQSPRYKIIEKRQSVAFWCNPISGHATLYWYQQILGQGPKLLIQFQNNGVVDDSQLPKDRFSAERLKGVDSTLKIQPAKLEDSAVYLCASSSLGLYEQYFGPGTRLTVT.

The rearrangement links TRBV5-1 to TRBJ2-2; 7 bases are shared with TRBD1. Germline CDR1 reads SGHRS; CDR2 reads YFSETQ. After removal of 0 bases from V and 4 bases from J, the junction contained 3 bases not matched to a gene. This CDR3 is built from 15 residues. The CDR3 DNA is TGCGCCAGCAGCTTGGAGGGACAGCGCACCGGGGAGCTGTTTTTT. This gives the protein CASSLEGQRTGELFF. Complete variable domain (other parts from reference TRBV5-1 and TRBJ2-2): KAGVTQTPRYLIKTRGQQVTLSCSPISGHRSVSWYQQTPGQGLQFLFEYFSETQRNKGNFPGRFSGRQFSNSRSEMNVSTLELGDSALYLCASSLEGQRTGELFFGEGSRLTVL.

The J gene is TRBJ2-6, the V gene TRBV19, with TRBD1 matching over 9 bases. V trimming: 6 bases; J trimming: 0 bases; junction bases outside the gene matches: 12. CDR3 length: 19 amino acids. Germline V gene data show CDR1 as LNHDA and CDR2 as SQIVND (reference sequence). The CDR3: CASRSAAGQGRSGANVLTF. The CDR3 coding sequence is TGTGCCAGTAGGTCAGCGGCGGGACAGGGCCGCTCTGGGGCCAACGTCCTGACTTTC. Supplemented by reference TRBV19 and TRBJ2-6, the full variable domain reads DGGITQSPKYLFRKEGQNVTLSCEQNLNHDAMYWYRQDPGQGLRLIYYSQIVNDFQKGDIAEGYSVSREKKESFPLTVTSAQKNPTAFYLCASRSAAGQGRSGANVLTFGAGSRLTVL.

J is TRBJ2-2 and V is TRBV18; D is ambiguous. The V gene's germline CDR1 is KGHSH and CDR2 LQKENI. This CDR3 contains 13 residues. V lost 2 bases and J lost 3, with 4 bases in between. This CDR3 reads CASSPSYTGELFF. The CDR3 DNA is TGTGCCAGCTCACCATCGTACACCGGGGAGCTGTTTTTT.

V gene TRBV5-1 combines with J gene TRBJ1-1; TRBD1 aligns across 7 bases. Per germline, CDR1 SGHRS and CDR2 YFSETQ. The ends lost 4 bases at V and 11 bases at J; junction bases unmatched: 17. The CDR3 has 15 amino acids. CDR3 sequence: CASSPGGTALFEAFF. CDR3 bases: TGCGCCAGCAGCCCGGGGGGGACAGCCCTGTTCGAGGCTTTCTTT.

The genes are TRBV13 and TRBJ2-7, with D maybe TRBD2 (6 bases). Per the germline V gene, CDR1 is PRHDT and CDR2 is FYEKMQ (reference sequence). The V end was cut by 5 bases, the J end by 7 bases, with 18 bases between. The CDR3 consists of 14 residues. DNA for the CDR3: TGTGCCAGCAGCACTAGTCATGCGGCGGGGGAGCAGTACTTC. It encodes CASSTSHAAGEQYF.

The chain combines TRBV19 with TRBJ2-1, with D maybe TRBD2 (6 bases). Germline V lookup: CDR1 LNHDA, CDR2 SQIVND (reference sequence). The V end was cut by 5 bases, the J end by 7 bases, with 27 bases between. This CDR3 comprises 18 residues. The CDR3 region is CASSPTSRALALRNEQFF. CDR3 in DNA: TGTGCCAGTAGTCCTACGTCCCGGGCACTAGCCTTGAGGAATGAGCAGTTCTTC.

This chain joins TRBV9 and TRBJ2-3, with D unresolved. CDR3 length: 13 amino acids. V dropped 3 bases and J dropped 9 bases, with 14 bases sitting between them. Germline CDR1 is SGDLS and CDR2 is YYNGEE. CDR3 DNA sequence: TGTGCCAGCAGCGCCGCGTTGCAAGCCACGCAGTATTTT. Residues: CASSAALQATQYF.

V usage is TRBV4-1 and J usage is TRBJ1-4, with TRBD1 as a possible D gene (5 bases). From germline, CDR1 is MGHRA and CDR2 YSYEKL. The CDR3 extends over 15 amino acids. The V gene lost 1 base and the J gene lost 7 bases, with 13 bases spanning the gap. CDR3 DNA sequence: TGCGCCAGCAGCCAAGTGTGGGGGGTGGGTGAAAAACTGTTTTTT. This translates into CASSQVWGVGEKLFF.

The chain links TRBV5-4 to TRBJ2-2, with 7 bases lining up with TRBD2. CDR1 is SGHNT, CDR2 YYREEE, per germline (reference sequence). Losses at the gene ends were 4 bases for V and 0 bases for J; bases not matched to a gene: 9. The CDR3 contains 17 residues. The CDR3 loop reads CASSPQTSPANTGELFF. DNA of the CDR3: TGTGCCAGCAGCCCCCAGACTAGCCCGGCGAACACCGGGGAGCTGTTTTTT.

The chain is built from TRBV6-1 and TRBJ2-3; 9 nucleotides align to TRBD1. V shed 0 bases, J shed 9 bases, and the junction held 1 base outside the gene matches. The CDR3 loop spans 13 amino acids. In germline, CDR1 is MNHNS, CDR2 SASEGT. The DNA for the CDR3 is TGTGCCAGCAGTGAAGCCGGGACAGGGACGCAGTATTTT. This encodes CASSEAGTGTQYF.

The chain joins TRBV6-5 to TRBJ2-3; TRBD2 is a possible D gene (5 bases). The V gene lost 2 bases and the J gene lost 1 base, with 13 bases spanning the gap. The germline V gene encodes CDR1 MNHEY and CDR2 SVGAGI. CDR3 length equals 16 residues. The CDR3 coding sequence is TGTGCCAGCAGTTACACTAGTGGAAGGGGCACAGATACGCAGTATTTT. Residues: CASSYTSGRGTDTQYF.

The rearrangement links TRBV27 to TRBJ2-3, with TRBD2 identical over 10 bases. The CDR3 runs to 18 residues. Unmatched junction bases numbered 11, after V lost 1 base and J lost 4 bases. Germline V gene lookup returns CDR1 MNHEY and CDR2 SMNVEV (reference sequence). The CDR3 loop is CASSLLSGGAMFADTQYF. The CDR3 DNA sequence: TGTGCCAGCAGTTTATTAAGCGGGGGGGCAATGTTTGCAGATACGCAGTATTTT.

V is TRBV19 and J is TRBJ1-1; 10 bases line up with TRBD1. The germline V gene encodes CDR1 LNHDA and CDR2 SQIVND (reference sequence). With 3 bases clipped from V and 4 bases from J, the junction kept 8 bases outside the gene matches. This CDR3 has 16 residues. The chain's CDR3 is CASSMGTGVLGTEAFF. Written as DNA, the CDR3 is TGTGCCAGTAGTATGGGGACAGGGGTTTTGGGCACTGAAGCTTTCTTT.

The chain employs TRBV7-9 and TRBJ2-7; D is undetermined. The CDR3 length is 13 residues. Germline CDR1 SEHNR, CDR2 FQNEAQ (reference sequence). The V and J ends lost 1 base and 0 bases respectively, with 4 bases between them. Written as DNA, the CDR3 is TGTGCCAGCAGCTTAGACGGCTCCTACGAGCAGTACTTC. Translating it yields CASSLDGSYEQYF.

The chain couples TRBV5-1 to TRBJ2-3; 7 bases agree with TRBD1. The germline CDR1 and CDR2 sequences are SGHRS and YFSETQ. This CDR3 contains 15 residues. With 0 bases clipped from V and 6 bases from J, the junction kept 7 bases outside the gene matches. The CDR3 nucleotides read TGCGCCAGCAGCTTGGAGGGGGCGAGGGGGGATACGCAGTATTTT. It specifies CASSLEGARGDTQYF.

The J gene is TRBJ2-5, the V gene TRBV6-5; 9 bases map to TRBD1. The assigned J gene may be wrong: the sequence end matches TRBJ2-7 better. This CDR3 has 14 residues. Germline CDR1 is MNHEY and CDR2 is SVGAGI. The CDR3 loop is CASSRDRDTYEQYF. The CDR3 DNA reads as TGTGCCAGCAGCCGGGACAGGGATACCTACGAGCAGTACTTC.

The chain links TRBV7-8 to TRBJ1-5, with 8 bases matching TRBD1. In germline, CDR1 is SGHVS, CDR2 FQNEAQ. The CDR3 runs 15 residues. With V trimmed by 5 bases and J by 2 bases, 5 bases remained unmatched. This CDR3 is CASSRDRGGNQPQHF. The CDR3 DNA reads TGTGCCAGCAGCAGAGACAGGGGAGGCAATCAGCCCCAGCATTTT.

The chain carries TRBV9 and TRBJ2-1, with a weak D call TRBD2 (5 bases). The V end was cut by 4 bases, the J end by 2 bases, with 16 bases between. Looked up from germline, CDR1 is SGDLS and CDR2 is YYNGEE. The CDR3 spans 16 residues. CDR3 in amino acids: CASSSSGGWTYNEQFF. The DNA for the CDR3 is TGTGCCAGCAGCTCCTCAGGCGGGTGGACCTACAATGAGCAGTTCTTC. The whole variable domain, remainder taken from reference TRBV9 and TRBJ2-1, is DSGVTQTPKHLITATGQRVTLRCSPRSGDLSVYWYQQSLDQGLQFLIQYYNGEERAKGNILERFSAQQFPDLHSELNLSSLELGDSALYFCASSSSGGWTYNEQFFGPGTRLTVL.

The rearrangement joins TRBV2 to TRBJ2-5, with 9 nucleotides matching TRBD2. Germline CDR1 is SNHLY and CDR2 is FYNNEI. The J segment lost 5 bases and the V segment lost 6 bases, leaving 7 bases of the junction unmatched. This CDR3 has 14 amino acids. The CDR3, as DNA: TGTGCCAGCAGGCCCAGCGGGGGGTATGAGACCCAGTACTTC. This codes for CASRPSGGYETQYF. The entire variable domain, with the rest obtained from reference TRBV2 and TRBJ2-5, is as follows: EPEVTQTPSHQVTQMGQEVILRCVPISNHLYFYWYRQILGQKVEFLVSFYNNEISEKSEIFDDQFSVERPDGSNFTLKIRSTKLEDSAMYFCASRPSGGYETQYFGPGTRLLVL.

The chain couples TRBV25-1 to TRBJ2-7; 10 nucleotides agree with TRBD1. V was pared by 6 bases and J by 2 bases, with 7 bases of the junction left unmatched. The CDR3 runs 15 residues. Germline V gene lookup returns CDR1 MGHDK and CDR2 SYGVNS. The chain's CDR3 is CASSDIGTGAYEQYF. Written as DNA, the CDR3 is TGTGCCAGCAGCGACATAGGGACAGGGGCCTACGAGCAGTACTTC.

This chain uses TRBV5-8 with TRBJ2-7; 9 nucleotides line up with TRBD1. The J segment lost 0 bases and the V segment lost 0 bases, leaving 7 bases of the junction unmatched. The CDR3 is made up of 17 amino acids. Germline CDR1 and CDR2: SGHTS and YDEGEE. CDR3 sequence reads: CASSLVYAGQGSYEQYF. In DNA, the CDR3 is TGTGCCAGCAGCTTGGTTTATGCGGGACAGGGCTCCTACGAGCAGTACTTC.

The chain is built from TRBV19 and TRBJ1-1; D is unclear. The V end was cut by 7 bases, the J end by 4 bases, with 16 bases between. CDR3 length: 14 residues. The germline V gene has CDR1 LNHDA and CDR2 SQIVND (reference sequence). The CDR3 region is CASTPGGWFTEAFF. CDR3 DNA sequence: TGTGCCAGTACCCCGGGAGGGTGGTTCACTGAAGCTTTCTTT.

The gene calls are TRBV18 and TRBJ2-1; TRBD2 agrees at 11 bases. Germline-derived CDR1 and CDR2 are KGHSH and LQKENI. The CDR3 consists of 20 residues. V lost 4 bases, J lost 2 bases, and 16 bases stayed unmatched. The DNA of the CDR3 is TGTGCCAGCTCACTGTTCCGGGGACTAGCGGAAAAAACTACCTACAATGAGCAGTTCTTC. Translation gives CASSLFRGLAEKTTYNEQFF. Complete variable domain (other parts from reference TRBV18 and TRBJ2-1): NAGVMQNPRHLVRRRGQEARLRCSPMKGHSHVYWYRQLPEEGLKFMVYLQKENIIDESGMPKERFSAEFPKEGPSILRIQQVVRGDSAAYFCASSLFRGLAEKTTYNEQFFGPGTRLTVL.

V and J are TRBV6-1 and TRBJ2-3; 10 nucleotides line up with TRBD2. Losses at the gene ends were 10 bases for V and 0 bases for J; bases not matched to a gene: 4. The CDR3 consists of 14 residues. Germline V gene data show CDR1 as MNHNS and CDR2 as SASEGT. CDR3 DNA: TGTGCCATCGAGCGGGGGGGTAGCACAGATACGCAGTATTTT. Protein: CAIERGGSTDTQYF.

The rearrangement uses TRBV5-1 and TRBJ1-1, with a tentative D call TRBD1 (5 bases). V lost 0 bases and J lost 5, with 11 bases in between. Germline V gives CDR1 SGHRS, CDR2 YFSETQ. The CDR3 covers 14 residues. The CDR3 DNA reads as TGCGCCAGCAGCTTGGAGTTTAAGGGGACTGAAGCTTTCTTT. Protein: CASSLEFKGTEAFF.

The chain is built from TRBV5-6 and TRBJ1-6; perhaps TRBD1 as D (5 bases). The V gene's germline CDR1 is SGHDT and CDR2 YYEEEE. CDR3 length: 14 residues. The V end was cut by 0 bases, the J end by 10 bases, with 11 bases between. CDR3 in amino acids: CASSLVQGGSPLHF. The DNA of the CDR3 is TGTGCCAGCAGCTTGGTGCAGGGAGGGTCACCCCTCCACTTT.

The gene calls are TRBV5-1 and TRBJ2-4; tentative D call: TRBD1 (6 bases). V was shortened by 0 bases and J by 8 bases, with 24 bases between the two germline ends. Germline CDR1 and CDR2: SGHRS and YFSETQ. The CDR3 sequence is 18 residues long. CDR3 sequence: CASSLVLNSRVRGDIQYF. CDR3 DNA sequence: TGCGCCAGCAGCTTGGTACTTAATTCCCGTGTCAGGGGCGACATTCAGTACTTC.

The chain couples TRBV11-3 to TRBJ2-1; a possible D gene is TRBD1 (5 bases). The CDR3 runs to 16 residues. The germline V gene encodes CDR1 SGHNT and CDR2 YENEEA. The V end was cut by 5 bases, the J end by 6 bases, with 20 bases between. CDR3 DNA sequence: TGTGCCAGCAGCACAACAGGACCCCGGACCCTCAATGAGCAGTTCTTC. It translates to CASSTTGPRTLNEQFF.